The 23 T cell receptor beta chains reported below all come from one sample, sequenced in a study of T-cell memory formation after mild COVID-19. TCRdb passed the 5' RACE reads through MiXCR, listing each CDR3 protein once. The sample lists 170,000 or so distinct CDR3 sequences, roughly 28% occurring once. Sequenced material: PBMCs or a T cell subset sorted from them (not recorded which). The receptors derive from an adult woman who had mild COVID-19 (a few samples of this study predate the infection). Cell type and time point are not known.

V gene TRBV7-3 combines with J gene TRBJ1-1; 7 nucleotides line up with TRBD1. The CDR3 runs to 16 residues. Germline V gene lookup returns CDR1 SGHTA and CDR2 FQGTGA. J gave up 0 bases and V 5 bases, and 9 bases lay outside the gene matches. CDR3 protein: CASSRKRGLLNTEAFF. In DNA, the CDR3 is TGTGCCAGCAGCCGGAAGAGGGGGCTACTGAACACTGAAGCTTTCTTT.

V gene TRBV7-9 combines with J gene TRBJ2-7; 10 bases agree with TRBD1. Germline CDR1 and CDR2: SEHNR and FQNEAQ (reference sequence). The CDR3 is made up of 15 amino acids. The J segment lost 5 bases and the V segment lost 6 bases, leaving 10 bases of the junction unmatched. As DNA, the CDR3 is TGTGCCAGCAGTTACTCCGGGACAGGGGTAAACGAGCAGTACTTC. Residues: CASSYSGTGVNEQYF. The entire variable domain, with the rest obtained from reference TRBV7-9 and TRBJ2-7, is as follows: DTGVSQNPRHKITKRGQNVTFRCDPISEHNRLYWYRQTLGQGPEFLTYFQNEAQLEKSRLLSDRFSAERPKGSFSTLEIQRTEQGDSAMYLCASSYSGTGVNEQYFGPGTRLTVT.

The chain carries TRBV6-5 and TRBJ2-7, with TRBD1 matching over 11 bases. V lost 4 bases, J lost 3 bases, and 5 bases stayed unmatched. CDR1 and CDR2 from the germline V gene are MNHEY and SVGAGI. The CDR3 contains 15 residues. CDR3 in amino acids: CASSSPGTGGYEQYF. CDR3 nucleotide sequence: TGTGCCAGCAGTTCCCCCGGGACAGGGGGCTACGAGCAGTACTTC.

The gene calls are TRBV12-3 or TRBV12-4 and TRBJ1-1; no definite D call. This CDR3 is 16 amino acids long. Trimming shortened V by 3 bases and J by 1 base, and 15 bases separated the two germline ends. The chain's CDR3 is CASSFPVGLRNTEAFF. DNA of the CDR3: TGTGCCAGCAGTTTTCCCGTTGGGCTCAGGAACACTGAAGCTTTCTTT.

The chain has TRBV7-2 and TRBJ2-1; D possibly matches TRBD1 or TRBD2 (5 bases each). Germline V CDR1 and CDR2: SGHTA, FQGNSA. The CDR3 consists of 14 residues. Trimming took off 5 bases at V and 5 bases at J, with 13 bases between the two ends. The CDR3 is CASSPSWGNNEQFF. The CDR3 DNA is TGTGCCAGCAGCCCTAGCTGGGGGAACAATGAGCAGTTCTTC. The variable domain in full, with the rest retrieved from reference TRBV7-2 and TRBJ2-1, is GAGVSQSPSNKVTEKGKDVELRCDPISGHTALYWYRQSLGQGLEFLIYFQGNSAPDKSGLPSDRFSAERTGGSVSTLTIQRTQQEDSAVYLCASSPSWGNNEQFFGPGTRLTVL.

The chain employs TRBV7-7 and TRBJ2-2, with TRBD2 identical over 7 bases. Germline CDR1 and CDR2: SSHAT and FNYEAQ (reference sequence). V lost 1 base to trimming and J lost 4 bases; unmatched junction nucleotides: 9. This CDR3 spans 17 amino acids. This chain's CDR3 is CASSLGRASGSTGELFF. CDR3 DNA: TGTGCCAGCAGCTTAGGTAGGGCTAGCGGTTCCACCGGGGAGCTGTTTTTT.

By sample fraction, this clonotype is medium-sized. This chain connects TRBV5-1 to TRBJ2-5; D possibly corresponds to TRBD2 (6 bases). This CDR3 is 13 amino acids long. Germline V gives CDR1 SGHRS, CDR2 YFSETQ. With 7 bases removed from V and 2 bases from J, the gap between germline ends came to 12 bases. The CDR3 DNA reads as TGCGCCAGCCGTAAAGGACTACAAGAGACCCAGTACTTC. Translated, it gives CASRKGLQETQYF.

The chain is built from TRBV29-1 and TRBJ2-3; 14 bases agree with TRBD2. CDR1 and CDR2 (germline): SQVTM, ANQGSEA. V shed 4 bases, J shed 4 bases, and the junction held 7 bases outside the gene matches. The CDR3 is 16 amino acids. The CDR3 loop reads CSVAGTSGSSSDTQYF. Here the CDR3 DNA reads TGCAGCGTTGCCGGGACTAGCGGGAGTTCATCAGATACGCAGTATTTT.

V and J are TRBV10-3 and TRBJ2-7; the D is unclear. Between the trimmed V and J ends, which lost 4 bases and 2 bases, there was a span of 9 bases. CDR3 length: 13 residues. The germline V gene encodes CDR1 ENHRY and CDR2 SYGVKD. The CDR3 here is CAISVEDTYEQYF. CDR3 coding DNA: TGTGCCATCAGTGTCGAGGATACCTACGAGCAGTACTTC.

This clonotype has a single count. This chain links TRBV7-9 with TRBJ1-1; 8 positions match TRBD1. CDR3 length: 19 amino acids. Germline CDR1 is SEHNR and CDR2 is FQNEAQ (reference sequence). With 5 bases clipped from V and 0 bases from J, the junction kept 17 bases outside the gene matches. CDR3 DNA: TGTGCCAGCAGCCTCGGAGCAGGGGGCGGGGGAATCGTGAACACTGAAGCTTTCTTT. This encodes CASSLGAGGGGIVNTEAFF.

This chain uses TRBV29-1 with TRBJ1-1; D not resolved. Germline V CDR1 and CDR2: SQVTM, ANQGSEA. V lost 2 bases to trimming and J lost 0 bases, with 7 bases between them. CDR3 length equals 13 residues. CDR3 nucleotides: TGCAGCGTTGAAAAGAAGTTGAACACTGAAGCTTTCTTT. As protein: CSVEKKLNTEAFF.

This clonotype came up a few times. The rearrangement joins TRBV5-1 to TRBJ2-3; the D gene is possibly TRBD2 (7 bases). Germline-derived CDR1 and CDR2 are SGHRS and YFSETQ. The V end was cut by 4 bases, the J end by 1 base, with 16 bases between. The CDR3 length is 16 residues. This chain's CDR3 is CASSDGGGARTDTQYF. CDR3 in DNA: TGCGCCAGCAGCGACGGAGGGGGGGCACGCACAGATACGCAGTATTTT.

This clonotype has a handful of counts. The CDR3 nucleotides are TGTGCCAGCAGCGCCGACCGGACGTCCTTCGGGGAGCAGTTCTTC. It encodes CASSADRTSFGEQFF. The rearrangement links TRBV7-9 to TRBJ2-1, with no clear D. Trimming pared 5 bases from V and 10 bases from J, leaving 21 bases between. CDR3 length: 15 amino acids. Germline CDR1 reads SEHNR; CDR2 reads FQNEAQ (reference sequence).

This clonotype turned up a few times. The chain is built from TRBV20-1 and TRBJ2-3, with TRBD2 as a possible D gene (7 bases). CDR3 length: 16 amino acids. Looked up from germline, CDR1 is DFQATT and CDR2 is SNEGSKA (reference sequence). Trimming cost V 2 bases and J 6 bases, with 21 bases left between them. CDR3 region: CSARSSRRGARDTQYF. The CDR3 coding sequence is TGCAGTGCTAGATCGTCTAGACGGGGGGCCCGGGATACGCAGTATTTT.

The chain links TRBV4-3 to TRBJ2-3, with D perhaps matching TRBD1 (5 bases). The CDR3 totals 15 residues. V was clipped by 0 bases and J by 0 bases, with 7 bases between them. CDR1 is LGHNA and CDR2 is YSLEER in the germline V gene. In nucleotides, the CDR3 is TGCGCCAGCAGCCAAGACAGGGCGAGCACAGATACGCAGTATTTT. Protein sequence: CASSQDRASTDTQYF.

This clonotype was seen more than once but under ten times. This chain connects TRBV9 to TRBJ2-6; the D is unclear. Per germline, CDR1 SGDLS and CDR2 YYNGEE. Deletions cut 9 bases from V and 1 base from J, with 17 bases between. This CDR3 spans 16 amino acids. For the CDR3, the DNA is TGTGCCACGCACCCCGGACCCGGTTCTGGGGCCAACGTCCTGACTTTC. Residues: CATHPGPGSGANVLTF. The full variable domain, completed using reference TRBV9 and TRBJ2-6, is DSGVTQTPKHLITATGQRVTLRCSPRSGDLSVYWYQQSLDQGLQFLIQYYNGEERAKGNILERFSAQQFPDLHSELNLSSLELGDSALYFCATHPGPGSGANVLTFGAGSRLTVL.

This clonotype was seen more than once but under ten times. V usage is TRBV27 and J usage is TRBJ2-2, with D possibly being TRBD2 (5 bases). V lost 4 bases and J lost 7, with 10 bases in between. This CDR3 contains 13 residues. Per the germline V gene, CDR1 is MNHEY and CDR2 is SMNVEV (reference sequence). CDR3 amino acids: CASSSAGNGELFF. As DNA, the CDR3 is TGTGCCAGCAGTTCGGCCGGGAACGGGGAGCTGTTTTTT.

The genes are TRBV20-1 and TRBJ2-1; TRBD2 might be the D (5 bases). Between the trimmed V and J ends, which lost 6 bases and 2 bases, there was a span of 14 bases. The CDR3 spans 14 residues. CDR1 DFQATT and CDR2 SNEGSKA come from the germline V gene (reference sequence). DNA of the CDR3: TGCAGTGCGAATCGGGAATTCACCTACAATGAGCAGTTCTTC. Protein sequence: CSANREFTYNEQFF.

As DNA, the CDR3 is TGTGCCACCAGTGATCCGGGACAGCTCCCCTATGGCTACACCTTC. Amino acid sequence: CATSDPGQLPYGYTF. The chain employs TRBV24-1 and TRBJ1-2; 7 nucleotides align to TRBD1. This CDR3 comprises 15 residues. J gave up 4 bases and V 3 bases, and 7 bases lay outside the gene matches. Germline loops: CDR1 KGHDR, CDR2 SFDVKD.

In this sample, this clonotype turned up a few times. The genes are TRBV5-1 and TRBJ2-2; TRBD1 might be the D (5 bases). This CDR3 contains 17 residues. V gave up 0 bases and J gave up 4 bases, with 16 bases separating them. Germline loops: CDR1 SGHRS, CDR2 YFSETQ. DNA for the CDR3: TGCGCCAGCAGCTTGGGATACCAGGGAATGGGCACCGGGGAGCTGTTTTTT. Its protein is CASSLGYQGMGTGELFF. Complete variable domain (other parts from reference TRBV5-1 and TRBJ2-2): KAGVTQTPRYLIKTRGQQVTLSCSPISGHRSVSWYQQTPGQGLQFLFEYFSETQRNKGNFPGRFSGRQFSNSRSEMNVSTLELGDSALYLCASSLGYQGMGTGELFFGEGSRLTVL.

The V call is TRBV12-3 or TRBV12-4, the J call TRBJ1-5; D gene unclear. V lost 3 bases to trimming and J lost 7 bases, with 10 bases between them. The CDR3 extends over 13 amino acids. The CDR3 spells CASSLGGIQPQHF. CDR3 DNA sequence: TGTGCCAGCAGTTTGGGAGGGATCCAGCCCCAGCATTTT.

Notes on this clonotype: The germline gene is not matched at one end of the junction; a read error may be the cause. The chain has TRBV28 and TRBJ2-2, with D tentatively TRBD2 (5 bases). CDR3 length: 14 residues. The germline V gene has CDR1 MDHEN and CDR2 SYDVKM. The CDR3 nucleotides are TGTGCCAGCAGTCTCACAGCGAACACCGGGGATCTGTTTTTT. It specifies CASSLTANTGDLFF.

This rearrangement joins TRBV7-6 to TRBJ1-2; no firm D call. Germline assignment: CDR1 SGHVS and CDR2 FNYEAQ. V shed 5 bases and J shed 8 bases, with 18 bases lying between them. The CDR3 contains 14 residues. The CDR3 coding sequence is TGTGCCAGCAGCACGGAGGGCGTTGATGGGGGCTACACCTTC. Protein sequence: CASSTEGVDGGYTF.